The 3 T cell receptor beta chains reported below all come from one sample, sequenced in a study of T cell changes during pregnancy in multiple sclerosis. Repertoires were generated with immunoSEQ multiplex PCR, while TCRdb's copy carries only in-frame clones and drops some. The repertoire consists of fewer than 30,000 clones, with 85% to 95% occurring once and the leading ten covering roughly 5.8%. The starting material was CD8+ T cells from peripheral blood mononuclear cells, obtained before pregnancy. The source is a female donor with multiple sclerosis, enrolled in a pregnancy study.

The chain links TRBV27 to TRBJ2-7; D possibly corresponds to TRBD1 (6 bases). The ends were cut back, 1 base at V and 4 bases at J, with 20 bases in the middle. CDR1 MNHEY and CDR2 SMNVEV come from the germline V gene (reference sequence). The CDR3 covers 17 residues. CDR3 in DNA: TGTGCCAGCAGTTTATACGCTATCGGACAGAAGTCATACGAGCAGTACTTC. It translates to CASSLYAIGQKSYEQYF.

V and J are TRBV27 and TRBJ2-3, with D perhaps matching TRBD2 (6 bases). Germline values: CDR1 MNHEY, CDR2 SMNVEV (reference sequence). V lost 10 bases, J lost 1 base, and 9 bases lay in between. This CDR3 comprises 12 residues. The CDR3 sequence is CAIGGGTDTQYF. CDR3 in DNA: TGTGCCATCGGGGGTGGCACAGATACGCAGTATTTT.

This clone showed up just once. V gene TRBV27 combines with J gene TRBJ1-5; weak D call: TRBD1 (5 bases). The CDR3 consists of 14 residues. Trimming left V 7 bases short and J 1 base short, with 11 bases between. Germline assignment: CDR1 MNHEY and CDR2 SMNVEV (reference sequence). As DNA, the CDR3 is TGTGCCAGCAAAAGGGGTTGGAGCAATCAGCCCCAGCATTTT. This encodes CASKRGWSNQPQHF.